This TCR beta chain appears in the sequencing data of a study of shared clonotypes between healthy human individuals. Study as a whole: The donor group consisted of a couple of women and a few men, aged 18 to 49.

This CDR3 comprises 16 residues. Trimming cost V 2 bases and J 3 bases; bases outside gene matches: 6. Germline values: CDR1 SGHTS, CDR2 YDEGEE. TCRdb's copy holds only in-frame clones and misses some; the assay was immunoSEQ multiplex PCR. The sample carries around 2,000,000 clones, around 96% recorded once. CD45RO-negative cells were positively selected for CCR7, leaving out terminally differentiated effector memory CD45RA+ cells. Nashville, Tennessee was home to all donors, each a Caucasian adult. The sequenced sample was naive CD8+ T cells sorted from blood. V usage is TRBV5-8 and J usage is TRBJ2-2, with TRBD2 matching over 8 bases. The sequence derives from a man younger than 35 in good health. CDR3 in amino acids: CASSFSPGGDTGELFF. The CDR3 region has the DNA TGTGCCAGCAGCTTCTCCCCGGGGGGGGACACCGGGGAGCTGTTTTTT.